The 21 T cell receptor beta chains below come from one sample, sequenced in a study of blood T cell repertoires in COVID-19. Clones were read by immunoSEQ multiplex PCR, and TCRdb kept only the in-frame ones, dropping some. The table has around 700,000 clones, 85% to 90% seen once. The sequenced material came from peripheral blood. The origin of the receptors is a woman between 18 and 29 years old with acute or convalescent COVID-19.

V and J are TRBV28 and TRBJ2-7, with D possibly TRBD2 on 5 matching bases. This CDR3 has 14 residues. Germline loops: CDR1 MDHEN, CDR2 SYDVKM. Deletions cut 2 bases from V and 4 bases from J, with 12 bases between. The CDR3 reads CASSLGLRAYEQYF. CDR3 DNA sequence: TGTGCCAGCAGTTTAGGCTTGAGGGCATACGAGCAGTACTTC.

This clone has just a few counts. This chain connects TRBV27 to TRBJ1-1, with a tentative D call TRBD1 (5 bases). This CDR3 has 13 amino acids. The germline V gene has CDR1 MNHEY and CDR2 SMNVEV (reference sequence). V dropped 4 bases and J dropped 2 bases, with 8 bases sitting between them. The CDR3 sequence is CASSSWGNTEAFF. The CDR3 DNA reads TGTGCCAGCAGTTCTTGGGGCAACACTGAAGCTTTCTTT.

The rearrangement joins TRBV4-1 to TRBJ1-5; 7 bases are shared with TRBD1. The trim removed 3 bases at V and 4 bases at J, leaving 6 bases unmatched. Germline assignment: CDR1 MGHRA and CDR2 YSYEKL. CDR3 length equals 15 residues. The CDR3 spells CASSHGTDINQPQHF. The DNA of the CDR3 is TGCGCCAGCAGCCACGGGACAGACATTAATCAGCCCCAGCATTTT.

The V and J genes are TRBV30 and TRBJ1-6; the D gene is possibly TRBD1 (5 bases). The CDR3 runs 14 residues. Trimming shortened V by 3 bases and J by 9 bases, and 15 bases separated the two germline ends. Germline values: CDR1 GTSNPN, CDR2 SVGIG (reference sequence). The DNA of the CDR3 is TGTGCCTGGAGCTCCCGGGGGGATAGTTCACCCCTCCACTTT. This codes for CAWSSRGDSSPLHF.

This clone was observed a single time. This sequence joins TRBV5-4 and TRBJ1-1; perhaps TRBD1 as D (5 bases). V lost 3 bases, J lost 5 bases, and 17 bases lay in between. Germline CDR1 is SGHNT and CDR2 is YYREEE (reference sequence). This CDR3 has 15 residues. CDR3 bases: TGTGCCAGCAGCTCGGGGCCGATGGGGGGAACTGAAGCTTTCTTT. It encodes CASSSGPMGGTEAFF.

Here the CDR3 DNA reads TGTGCCAGCAGCTTTCGGGTATCCTCTGGAAACACCATATATTTT. This encodes CASSFRVSSGNTIYF. The chain recombines TRBV7-8 with TRBJ1-3, with D hard to call. The ends were cut back, 3 bases at V and 0 bases at J, with 9 bases in the middle. Germline CDR1 reads SGHVS; CDR2 reads FQNEAQ. CDR3 size: 15 residues.

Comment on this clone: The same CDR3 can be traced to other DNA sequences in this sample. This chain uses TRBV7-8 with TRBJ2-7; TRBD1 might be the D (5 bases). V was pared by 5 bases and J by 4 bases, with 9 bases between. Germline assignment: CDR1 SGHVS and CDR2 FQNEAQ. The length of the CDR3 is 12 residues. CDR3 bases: TGTGCCAGCAGCCCCTCAGGGTACGAGCAGTACTTC. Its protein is CASSPSGYEQYF.

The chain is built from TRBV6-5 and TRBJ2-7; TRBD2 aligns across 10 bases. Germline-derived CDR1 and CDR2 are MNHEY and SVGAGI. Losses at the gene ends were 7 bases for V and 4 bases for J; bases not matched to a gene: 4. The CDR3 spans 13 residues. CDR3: CASTSSGGYEQYF. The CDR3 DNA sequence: TGTGCCAGCACTTCTAGCGGGGGATACGAGCAGTACTTC.

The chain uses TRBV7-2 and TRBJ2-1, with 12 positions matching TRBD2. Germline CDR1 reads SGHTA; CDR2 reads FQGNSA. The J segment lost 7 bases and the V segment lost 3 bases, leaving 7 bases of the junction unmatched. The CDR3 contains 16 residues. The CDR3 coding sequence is TGTGCCAGCAGCTTTCACCTAGCGGGGGGGAGGAATGAGCAGTTCTTC. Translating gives CASSFHLAGGRNEQFF.

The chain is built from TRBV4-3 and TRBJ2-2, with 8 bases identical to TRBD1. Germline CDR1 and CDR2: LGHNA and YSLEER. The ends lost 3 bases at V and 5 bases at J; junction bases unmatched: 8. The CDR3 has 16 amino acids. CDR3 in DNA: TGCGCCAGCAGCCAGGACGGACAGGGTGCGACCGGGGAGCTGTTTTTT. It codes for CASSQDGQGATGELFF.

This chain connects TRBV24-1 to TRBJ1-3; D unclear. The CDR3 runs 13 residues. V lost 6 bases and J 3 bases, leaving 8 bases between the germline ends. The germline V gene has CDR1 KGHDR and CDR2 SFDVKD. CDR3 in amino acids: CATSPTVGNTIYF. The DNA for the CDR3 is TGTGCCACCAGTCCTACTGTTGGAAACACCATATATTTT.

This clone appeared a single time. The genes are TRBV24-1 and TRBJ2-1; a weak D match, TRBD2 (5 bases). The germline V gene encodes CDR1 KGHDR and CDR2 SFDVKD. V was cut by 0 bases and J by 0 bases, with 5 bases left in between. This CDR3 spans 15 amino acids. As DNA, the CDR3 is TGTGCCACCAGTGATTTGGGAGGCTCCTACAATGAGCAGTTCTTC. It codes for CATSDLGGSYNEQFF.

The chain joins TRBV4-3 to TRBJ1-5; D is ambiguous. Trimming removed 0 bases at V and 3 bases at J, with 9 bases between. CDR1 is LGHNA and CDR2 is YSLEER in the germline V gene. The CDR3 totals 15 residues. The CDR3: CASSQDFSNNQPQHF. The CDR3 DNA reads TGCGCCAGCAGCCAAGATTTCAGTAACAATCAGCCCCAGCATTTT.

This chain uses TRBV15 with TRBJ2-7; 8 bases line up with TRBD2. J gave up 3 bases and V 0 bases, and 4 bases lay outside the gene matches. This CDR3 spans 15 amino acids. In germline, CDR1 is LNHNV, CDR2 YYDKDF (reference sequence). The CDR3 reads CATSRESGGHYEQYF. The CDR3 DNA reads TGTGCCACCAGCAGAGAGAGCGGGGGACACTACGAGCAGTACTTC.

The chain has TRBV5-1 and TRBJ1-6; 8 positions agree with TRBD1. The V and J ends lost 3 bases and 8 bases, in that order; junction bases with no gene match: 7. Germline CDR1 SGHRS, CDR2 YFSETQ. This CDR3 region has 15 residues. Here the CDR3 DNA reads TGCGCCAGCAGCTCGGGACAGGACTCATATTCACCCCTCCACTTT. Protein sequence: CASSSGQDSYSPLHF.

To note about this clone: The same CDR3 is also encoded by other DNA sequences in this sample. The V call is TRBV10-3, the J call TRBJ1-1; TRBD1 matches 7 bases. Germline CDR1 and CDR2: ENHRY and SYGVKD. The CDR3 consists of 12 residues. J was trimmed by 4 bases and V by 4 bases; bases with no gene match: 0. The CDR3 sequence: CAISGTGTEAFF. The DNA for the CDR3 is TGTGCCATCAGTGGGACAGGCACTGAAGCTTTCTTT.

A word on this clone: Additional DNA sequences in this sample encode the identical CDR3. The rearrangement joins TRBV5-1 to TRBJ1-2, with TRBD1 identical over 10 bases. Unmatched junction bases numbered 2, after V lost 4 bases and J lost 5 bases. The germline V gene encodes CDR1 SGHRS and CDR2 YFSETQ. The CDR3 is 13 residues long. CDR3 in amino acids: CASSPGQGYGYTF. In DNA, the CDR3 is TGCGCCAGCAGCCCGGGACAGGGGTATGGCTACACCTTC.

The CDR3 sequence: CASSLDTGKTNYGYTF. The CDR3 coding sequence is TGTGCCAGCAGCTTGGATACGGGAAAAACTAACTATGGCTACACCTTC. The gene calls are TRBV5-8 and TRBJ1-2, with D unclear. The V gene's germline CDR1 is SGHTS and CDR2 YDEGEE. The CDR3 runs to 16 residues. Trimming shortened V by 0 bases and J by 0 bases, and 12 bases separated the two germline ends.

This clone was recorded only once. The CDR3 region is CASSQEMVDRSNIQYF. CDR3 nucleotide sequence: TGTGCCAGCAGCCAAGAGATGGTGGACAGGAGCAACATTCAGTACTTC. This sequence joins TRBV3-1 (or the pseudogene TRBV3-2) and TRBJ2-4, with 7 nucleotides matching TRBD1. Germline values: CDR1 LGHDT, CDR2 YNNKEL (reference sequence). The V segment lost 0 bases and the J segment 7 bases; nucleotides outside the gene matches: 9. This CDR3 region has 16 residues.

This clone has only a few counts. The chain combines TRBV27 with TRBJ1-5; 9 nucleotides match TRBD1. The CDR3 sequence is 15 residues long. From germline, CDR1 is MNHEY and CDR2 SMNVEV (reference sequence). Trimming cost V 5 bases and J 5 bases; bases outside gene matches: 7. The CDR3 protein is CASSPFRDRDQPQHF. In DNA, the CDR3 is TGTGCCAGCAGTCCATTCCGGGACAGGGATCAGCCCCAGCATTTT.

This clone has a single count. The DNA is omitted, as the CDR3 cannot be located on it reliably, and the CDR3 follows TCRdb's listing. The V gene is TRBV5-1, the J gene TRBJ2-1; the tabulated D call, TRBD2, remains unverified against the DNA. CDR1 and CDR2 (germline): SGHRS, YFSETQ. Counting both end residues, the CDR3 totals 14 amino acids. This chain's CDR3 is CASRWGAGSYGKFF.